Below, 32 T cell receptor beta chains from the same sample are listed, as sequenced in a study of blood T cell repertoires in COVID-19. The assay was immunoSEQ multiplex PCR, and TCRdb's table has in-frame clones only and misses some. The sample holds fewer than 450,000 clones, roughly 87% seen once. Material: PBMCs or T cells enriched from blood (not recorded which). These receptors came from a woman aged 25-40 years who had recovered from COVID-19.

The rearrangement uses TRBV9 and TRBJ1-2; D remains unclear. V was cut by 10 bases and J by 8 bases, with 9 bases left in between. The CDR3 sequence is 9 residues long. Germline CDR1 reads SGDLS; CDR2 reads YYNGEE. The CDR3 loop reads CAGDGGYTF. In DNA, the CDR3 is TGTGCCGGAGATGGGGGCTACACCTTC. Complete variable domain (other parts from reference TRBV9 and TRBJ1-2): DSGVTQTPKHLITATGQRVTLRCSPRSGDLSVYWYQQSLDQGLQFLIQYYNGEERAKGNILERFSAQQFPDLHSELNLSSLELGDSALYFCAGDGGYTFGSGTRLTVV.

This chain connects TRBV27 to TRBJ1-2; no reliable D call. In germline, CDR1 is MNHEY, CDR2 SMNVEV (reference sequence). V lost 6 bases and J lost 7, with 15 bases in between. CDR3 length: 13 amino acids. This CDR3 is CASRPEAAFGYTF. The CDR3 DNA is TGTGCCAGCAGGCCCGAGGCAGCGTTTGGCTACACCTTC.

The V gene is TRBV2, the J gene TRBJ2-7; possible D gene TRBD2, 5 bases. The germline V gene has CDR1 SNHLY and CDR2 FYNNEI. The V end lost 1 base, the J end lost 5 bases, and 15 bases lay between the germline ends. The CDR3 consists of 15 residues. The CDR3 DNA reads as TGTGCCAGCAGTGAAGTCTCGATTCGGGGTAACGAGCAGTACTTC. This sequence encodes CASSEVSIRGNEQYF.

The rearrangement links TRBV3-1 (or the pseudogene TRBV3-2) to TRBJ1-5; 11 bases line up with TRBD1. The CDR3 covers 14 residues. CDR1 is LGHDT, CDR2 YNNKEL, per germline (reference sequence). V lost 8 bases to trimming and J lost 6 bases; unmatched junction nucleotides: 6. The DNA for the CDR3 is TGTGCCAGCGGAGGGACAGGGGGTGGTCAGCCCCAGCATTTT. This sequence encodes CASGGTGGGQPQHF.

The CDR3 sequence: CAWRVDRGTEAFF. Written as DNA, the CDR3 is TGTGCCTGGAGAGTCGACAGGGGCACTGAAGCTTTCTTT. The J gene is TRBJ1-1, the V gene TRBV30; 8 bases line up with TRBD1. This CDR3 comprises 13 residues. Germline assignment: CDR1 GTSNPN and CDR2 SVGIG (reference sequence). With 3 bases clipped from V and 4 bases from J, the junction kept 4 bases outside the gene matches.

The J gene is TRBJ1-4, the V gene TRBV2, with 7 bases aligning to TRBD1. Germline V gene sequence: CDR1 SNHLY, CDR2 FYNNEI. Losses at the gene ends were 7 bases for V and 10 bases for J; bases not matched to a gene: 9. The CDR3 totals 13 residues. The CDR3 protein is CASIGHRQGKLFF. Written as DNA, the CDR3 is TGTGCCAGCATTGGACACCGACAGGGAAAACTGTTTTTT.

This chain joins TRBV30 and TRBJ2-7; TRBD1 agrees at 10 bases. V shed 2 bases and J 5 bases; nucleotides not matched to a gene: 6. The germline V gene has CDR1 GTSNPN and CDR2 SVGIG (reference sequence). This CDR3 region has 14 residues. For the CDR3, the DNA is TGTGCCTGGAGTCAGACAGGGGGCAGCGACGAGCAGTACTTC. This gives the protein CAWSQTGGSDEQYF.

The chain links TRBV19 to TRBJ2-5, with D possibly being TRBD2 (5 bases). CDR1 is LNHDA, CDR2 SQIVND, per germline (reference sequence). CDR3 size: 12 residues. Trimming stripped 6 bases from V and 1 base from J, with 6 bases between. CDR3 sequence reads: CASSGVQETQYF. CDR3 coding DNA: TGTGCCAGTAGCGGGGTCCAAGAGACCCAGTACTTC.

In DNA form, the CDR3 reads TGTGCCACCCAGGGGCACTCTGGAAACACCATATATTTT. It yields the protein CATQGHSGNTIYF. The rearrangement links TRBV3-1 (or the pseudogene TRBV3-2) to TRBJ1-3, with D tentatively TRBD1 (6 bases). CDR3 length: 13 amino acids. CDR1 and CDR2 from the germline V gene are LGHDT and YNNKEL (reference sequence). Between the trimmed V and J ends, which lost 10 bases and 0 bases, there was a span of 10 bases.

This chain joins TRBV28 and TRBJ1-1; no clear D gene. CDR3 length: 14 amino acids. Trimming took off 5 bases at V and 3 bases at J, with 13 bases between the two ends. Germline V gene data show CDR1 as MDHEN and CDR2 as SYDVKM. The CDR3 region is CASSPRGTHTEAFF. The CDR3 DNA reads as TGTGCCAGCAGTCCCCGCGGAACCCACACTGAAGCTTTCTTT.

The chain joins TRBV9 to TRBJ2-7; D possibly corresponds to TRBD2 (5 bases). V shed 0 bases and J shed 6 bases, with 10 bases lying between them. This CDR3 is 13 amino acids long. Germline V gene sequence: CDR1 SGDLS, CDR2 YYNGEE. The CDR3 region has the DNA TGTGCCAGCAGCGTAGTGGGGAGCGGCGAGCAGTACTTC. Translation gives CASSVVGSGEQYF.

V gene TRBV28 combines with J gene TRBJ1-2, with 9 positions matching TRBD1. The CDR3 spans 15 residues. V lost 6 bases to trimming and J lost 4 bases; unmatched junction nucleotides: 9. Germline V gives CDR1 MDHEN, CDR2 SYDVKM. CDR3 nucleotide sequence: TGTGCCAGCAGACTCTCCGGGACAGGGACCTATGGCTACACCTTC. As protein: CASRLSGTGTYGYTF.

V usage is TRBV7-7 and J usage is TRBJ1-2, with TRBD1 as a possible D gene (5 bases). The CDR3 consists of 17 residues. Trimming left V 1 base short and J 1 base short, with 16 bases between. Germline loops: CDR1 SSHAT, CDR2 FNYEAQ (reference sequence). The CDR3 nucleotides read TGTGCCAGCAGCTTAGATGGGGGGAGGGAAGGTAACTATGGCTACACCTTC. Translated: CASSLDGGREGNYGYTF.

The V gene is TRBV12-3 or TRBV12-4, the J gene TRBJ2-2; D call uncertain. The CDR3 consists of 12 residues. The V end lost 6 bases, the J end lost 2 bases, and 4 bases lay between the germline ends. As DNA, the CDR3 is TGTGCCAGCAGCCTCAACACCGGGGAGCTGTTTTTT. Protein product: CASSLNTGELFF.

The J gene is TRBJ1-6, the V gene TRBV7-9; 7 positions agree with TRBD1. The V gene end was trimmed by 4 bases and the J gene end by 10 bases; junction bases not matched to a gene: 10. The CDR3 runs 15 residues. Germline V gives CDR1 SEHNR, CDR2 FQNEAQ (reference sequence). CDR3 bases: TGTGCCAGCAGCTCACAGGGGATCGGTAGCTCACCCCTCCACTTT. This encodes CASSSQGIGSSPLHF.

The V gene is TRBV28, the J gene TRBJ1-5; 9 bases map to TRBD1. The CDR3 has 18 amino acids. The V segment lost 2 bases and the J segment 4 bases; nucleotides outside the gene matches: 12. Germline CDR1 is MDHEN and CDR2 is SYDVKM. The chain's CDR3 is CASSLRRTGAPGNQPQHF. CDR3 DNA sequence: TGTGCCAGCAGTTTAAGGAGGACAGGGGCGCCGGGTAATCAGCCCCAGCATTTT. Combining the CDR3 with reference TRBV28 and TRBJ1-5 gives the whole variable domain DVKVTQSSRYLVKRTGEKVFLECVQDMDHENMFWYRQDPGLGLRLIYFSYDVKMKEKGDIPEGYSVSREKKERFSLILESASTNQTSMYLCASSLRRTGAPGNQPQHFGDGTRLSIL.

With respect to this clone: Within the sample, other DNA sequences also encode this same CDR3. The V and J genes are TRBV5-4 and TRBJ2-3; maybe TRBD1 (6 bases). The CDR3 extends over 13 amino acids. Germline assignment: CDR1 SGHNT and CDR2 YYREEE (reference sequence). V was pared by 5 bases and J by 4 bases, with 11 bases between. The chain's CDR3 is CASSGGGSDTQYF. The CDR3 bases are TGTGCCAGCAGTGGGGGCGGATCAGATACGCAGTATTTT.

CDR3 residues: CASSQEGTVNQPQHF. CDR3 nucleotides: TGCGCCAGCAGCCAAGAAGGGACAGTGAATCAGCCCCAGCATTTT. The chain uses TRBV4-1 and TRBJ1-5; TRBD1 matches 7 bases. The CDR3 extends over 15 amino acids. Germline values: CDR1 MGHRA, CDR2 YSYEKL. Germline trimming cut 0 bases from V and 4 bases from J; bases unmatched to any gene: 3.

This clone has just one count. This chain uses TRBV5-1 with TRBJ1-6; perhaps TRBD1 as D (6 bases). This CDR3 region has 16 residues. Trimming pared 5 bases from V and 4 bases from J, leaving 16 bases between. Germline CDR1 is SGHRS and CDR2 is YFSETQ. The CDR3: CASSRDTELYNSPLHF. The CDR3, as DNA: TGCGCCAGCAGTCGGGACACCGAGCTTTATAATTCACCCCTCCACTTT.

V gene TRBV27 combines with J gene TRBJ1-2; 7 bases are shared with TRBD1. The CDR3 is 13 residues long. V gave up 6 bases and J gave up 4 bases; unmatched junction bases: 5. Germline V gene sequence: CDR1 MNHEY, CDR2 SMNVEV (reference sequence). The CDR3 nucleotides read TGTGCCAGCAGCCACAGGGGTTTCTATGGCTACACCTTC. Protein sequence: CASSHRGFYGYTF.

The CDR3 nucleotides are TGTGCCAGCAGTGATCAGGGGGCTTCCTATGGCTACACCTTC. This sequence encodes CASSDQGASYGYTF. The V gene is TRBV25-1, the J gene TRBJ1-2; 8 positions agree with TRBD1. Germline values: CDR1 MGHDK, CDR2 SYGVNS. This CDR3 has 14 residues. V shed 3 bases and J 4 bases; nucleotides not matched to a gene: 4.

The rearrangement joins TRBV7-6 to TRBJ2-2; 9 bases are shared with TRBD2. Germline CDR1 reads SGHVS; CDR2 reads FNYEAQ. With V trimmed by 0 bases and J by 7 bases, 9 bases remained unmatched. This CDR3 has 17 amino acids. The CDR3 DNA reads as TGTGCCAGCAGCTTAGCTTCTCGCGGGGGGGCCGACGGGGAGCTGTTTTTT. As protein: CASSLASRGGADGELFF.

For this clone: The same CDR3 also results from other DNA sequences found in this sample. The chain combines TRBV12-3 or TRBV12-4 with TRBJ1-1; 7 nucleotides match TRBD1. The CDR3 extends over 13 amino acids. The ends lost 3 bases at V and 4 bases at J; junction bases unmatched: 2. The CDR3 here is CASSFAGGTEAFF. The CDR3 DNA sequence: TGTGCCAGCAGTTTCGCAGGGGGCACTGAAGCTTTCTTT.

The genes are TRBV6-6 and TRBJ1-1, with 9 bases identical to TRBD1. V lost 5 bases, J lost 1 base, and 11 bases stayed unmatched. Germline V gene data show CDR1 as MNHNY and CDR2 as SVGAGI (reference sequence). The CDR3 length is 17 residues. CDR3 sequence: CASSRLRDRASNTEAFF. CDR3 DNA sequence: TGTGCCAGCAGTCGACTTCGGGACAGGGCCTCGAACACTGAAGCTTTCTTT.

This chain connects TRBV28 to TRBJ1-3; D gene unclear. V lost 3 bases and J lost 0, with 6 bases in between. This CDR3 comprises 14 residues. The germline V gene has CDR1 MDHEN and CDR2 SYDVKM. The CDR3 nucleotides are TGTGCCAGCAGTTTTTCTAGCTCTGGAAACACCATATATTTT. Encoded protein: CASSFSSSGNTIYF.

The chain has TRBV5-1 and TRBJ1-1; TRBD1 matches 8 bases. V lost 5 bases to trimming and J lost 3 bases; unmatched junction nucleotides: 6. Germline lookup yields CDR1 SGHRS and CDR2 YFSETQ. There are 14 residues in the CDR3. CDR3 sequence: CASSQGARDTEAFF. The CDR3 nucleotides read TGCGCCAGCAGTCAGGGGGCGCGGGACACTGAAGCTTTCTTT.

This chain uses TRBV7-6 with TRBJ1-2; 10 bases fit TRBD1. The V segment lost 2 bases and the J segment 7 bases; nucleotides outside the gene matches: 13. Germline CDR1 is SGHVS and CDR2 is FNYEAQ. CDR3 length: 17 residues. The CDR3 spells CASSLTPSGTGDVGYTF. CDR3 bases: TGTGCCAGCAGCTTAACTCCAAGCGGGACAGGGGACGTTGGCTACACCTTC. Full variable domain (outside the CDR3, taken from reference TRBV7-6 and TRBJ1-2): GAGVSQSPRYKVTKRGQDVALRCDPISGHVSLYWYRQALGQGPEFLTYFNYEAQQDKSGLPNDRFSAERPEGSISTLTIQRTEQRDSAMYRCASSLTPSGTGDVGYTFGSGTRLTVV.

V gene TRBV7-9 combines with J gene TRBJ1-2, with 8 positions matching TRBD1. Germline V lookup: CDR1 SEHNR, CDR2 FQNEAQ (reference sequence). V shed 5 bases, J shed 6 bases, and the junction held 14 bases outside the gene matches. This CDR3 spans 16 amino acids. The CDR3 region has the DNA TGTGCCAGCAGCGCTCGTCCCGGACAGGGTAGTAATGGCTACACCTTC. The encoded protein is CASSARPGQGSNGYTF. The full variable domain, in which reference TRBV7-9 and TRBJ1-2 provide the parts outside the CDR3, is DTGVSQNPRHKITKRGQNVTFRCDPISEHNRLYWYRQTLGQGPEFLTYFQNEAQLEKSRLLSDRFSAERPKGSFSTLEIQRTEQGDSAMYLCASSARPGQGSNGYTFGSGTRLTVV.

The chain uses TRBV28 and TRBJ1-4; D is ambiguous. Germline lookup yields CDR1 MDHEN and CDR2 SYDVKM. This CDR3 is 16 amino acids long. Trimming removed 8 bases from V and 3 bases from J, with 19 bases in between. CDR3 amino acids: CASVTRETLANEKLFF. CDR3 sequence (DNA): TGTGCCAGCGTGACACGGGAGACTCTTGCTAATGAAAAACTGTTTTTT.

CDR3 DNA sequence: TGTGCCTGGAGCGTTGGGCTCTACGAGCAGTACTTC. Its protein product is CAWSVGLYEQYF. This sequence joins TRBV30 and TRBJ2-7; D is unresolved. The germline V gene has CDR1 GTSNPN and CDR2 SVGIG (reference sequence). The V and J ends lost 3 bases and 3 bases respectively, with 9 bases between them. CDR3 length equals 12 residues.

The genes are TRBV6-5 and TRBJ1-6, with D possibly TRBD1 on 5 matching bases. This CDR3 has 15 residues. V lost 0 bases, J lost 7 bases, and 10 bases lay in between. The germline gives CDR1 MNHEY, CDR2 SVGAGI. The CDR3 bases are TGTGCCAGCAGTTACTCGGGGCCGAAGAATTCACCCCTCCACTTT. Translation: CASSYSGPKNSPLHF.

The rearrangement joins TRBV9 to TRBJ2-7; TRBD1 might be the D (5 bases). CDR3 length equals 13 residues. Trimming took 3 bases from V and 10 from J, leaving 17 bases between them. The germline V gene encodes CDR1 SGDLS and CDR2 YYNGEE. CDR3 sequence reads: CASSGGYPGRQYF. The CDR3 region has the DNA TGTGCCAGCAGCGGGGGCTACCCTGGGCGTCAGTACTTC.